The following is a T cell receptor beta chain sequence with its context. Antigen unknown. These data are taken from a study of T cell responses to AZD1222 COVID-19 vaccine. The germline V gene has CDR1 MNHEY and CDR2 SVGAGI. Trimming stripped 9 bases from V and 2 bases from J, with 13 bases between. The CDR3 is 14 amino acids. Some clones are missing from TCRdb's copy, which holds only in-frame ones; the method was immunoSEQ multiplex PCR. The sample carries some 58,000 clones, around 80% recorded once. Study outcomes and limitations: Regions left unmutated in variants are reportedly the target of nearly half of spike-specific TCRs. All repertoire sampling was performed exclusively after the peak T cell response.

Sequencing was performed on peripheral blood, taken 28 days after the second AZD1222 dose. The rearrangement uses TRBV6-5 and TRBJ1-4; no definite D call. The TCR sequence derives from an adult who received the AZD1222 COVID-19 vaccine. The CDR3 bases are TGTGCCAGTGGGTCGGGGAGCACTAATGAAAAACTGTTTTTT. This sequence encodes CASGSGSTNEKLFF.